The 15 T cell receptor beta chains given below trace back to one sample, sequenced in a study of somatic mutations in T cells in chronic GVHD. Produced via immunoSEQ multiplex PCR; TCRdb's table is partial and in-frame only. The table lists over 1,500 clones, around two thirds of them singletons. The sample consisted of CD8+ T cells from blood. These receptors were taken from a male patient aged 45-60 years with chronic graft-versus-host disease. Some of the T cells might come from the graft donor.

This clone has just a few counts. Other DNA sequences in this sample translate to the same CDR3. The V gene is TRBV30, the J gene TRBJ1-1, with D perhaps TRBD1 (5 bases). Germline V lookup: CDR1 GTSNPN, CDR2 SVGIG (reference sequence). Deletions cut 2 bases from V and 6 bases from J, with 16 bases between. The CDR3 length is 14 residues. The CDR3 nucleotides read TGTGCCTGGAGTCCTGTGGGAGGCAGGGCTGAAGCTTTCTTT. This gives the protein CAWSPVGGRAEAFF.

This rearrangement joins TRBV28 to TRBJ1-6; 10 bases agree with TRBD1. After removal of 6 bases from V and 10 bases from J, the junction contained 3 bases not matched to a gene. Germline V gene lookup returns CDR1 MDHEN and CDR2 SYDVKM. This CDR3 is 13 amino acids long. The CDR3 DNA reads TGTGCCAGCAGGACAGGGGGCATCTCACCCCTCCACTTT. As protein: CASRTGGISPLHF.

The chain recombines TRBV5-4 with TRBJ1-2; no definite D call. Trimming pared 8 bases from V and 4 bases from J, leaving 12 bases between. Per the germline V gene, CDR1 is SGHNT and CDR2 is YYREEE (reference sequence). This CDR3 has 12 residues. The CDR3 reads CARPGKTYGYTF. DNA of the CDR3: TGTGCCAGACCAGGAAAGACCTATGGCTACACCTTC.

The chain joins TRBV11-3 to TRBJ1-4; tentative D call: TRBD1 (6 bases). The CDR3 length is 12 residues. The germline V gene has CDR1 SGHNT and CDR2 YENEEA. V lost 5 bases, J lost 8 bases, and 9 bases lay in between. CDR3 residues: CASSGGGEKLFF. In DNA, the CDR3 is TGTGCCAGCAGCGGGGGCGGGGAAAAACTGTTTTTT.

By share of the sample, this clone is medium-sized. The gene calls are TRBV11-2 and TRBJ1-1; D is perhaps TRBD1 (6 bases). V was cut by 0 bases and J by 4 bases, with 9 bases left in between. The CDR3 spans 14 residues. Germline-derived CDR1 and CDR2 are SGHAT and FQNNGV. CDR3 in amino acids: CASSLDIRGTEAFF. CDR3 DNA: TGTGCCAGCAGCTTAGATATCAGGGGCACTGAAGCTTTCTTT.

CDR3 loop: CASSQDLGTGFVDTQYF. The CDR3 nucleotides read TGTGCCAGCAGCCAAGATCTGGGAACAGGGTTTGTGGATACGCAGTATTTT. V gene TRBV4-2 combines with J gene TRBJ2-3; TRBD1 is a possible D gene (6 bases). This CDR3 region has 17 residues. Looked up from germline, CDR1 is LGHNA and CDR2 is YNFKEQ. Trimming shortened V by 0 bases and J by 6 bases, and 19 bases separated the two germline ends.

J is TRBJ1-1 and V is TRBV2; TRBD1 is a possible D gene (5 bases). Per the germline V gene, CDR1 is SNHLY and CDR2 is FYNNEI. Trimming cost V 2 bases and J 0 bases, with 10 bases left between them. The CDR3 consists of 15 residues. CDR3 DNA: TGTGCCAGCAGTGAACTGGAGGGGATGAACACTGAAGCTTTCTTT. This gives the protein CASSELEGMNTEAFF.

This clone was picked up one time. The chain employs TRBV28 and TRBJ1-4, with 7 bases fitting TRBD1. Per the germline V gene, CDR1 is MDHEN and CDR2 is SYDVKM. Losses at the gene ends were 3 bases for V and 7 bases for J; bases not matched to a gene: 5. The CDR3 runs to 14 residues. CDR3 region: CASSLKGAIEKLFF. CDR3 in DNA: TGTGCCAGCAGTTTGAAGGGGGCGATTGAAAAACTGTTTTTT.

The chain joins TRBV10-1 to TRBJ2-1; D remains unclear. The CDR3 covers 11 residues. The V gene lost 3 bases and the J gene lost 7 bases, with 4 bases spanning the gap. Germline V lookup: CDR1 WNHNN, CDR2 SYGVQD (reference sequence). CDR3 residues: CASSDGNEQFF. As DNA, the CDR3 is TGCGCCAGCAGTGACGGGAATGAGCAGTTCTTC.

The chain carries TRBV11-1 and TRBJ2-5; 9 bases fit TRBD1. Looked up from germline, CDR1 is SGHAT and CDR2 is FQDESV (reference sequence). Losses at the gene ends were 4 bases for V and 2 bases for J; bases not matched to a gene: 2. The length of the CDR3 is 14 residues. CDR3 loop: CASSSGQGQETQYF. The CDR3, as DNA: TGTGCCAGCAGCTCCGGACAGGGGCAAGAGACCCAGTACTTC.

The chain links TRBV2 to TRBJ1-1, with 9 bases aligning to TRBD1. CDR1 is SNHLY, CDR2 FYNNEI, per germline. This CDR3 is 17 amino acids long. J gave up 2 bases and V 6 bases, and 13 bases lay outside the gene matches. The DNA of the CDR3 is TGTGCCAGCAGAGCACTCCCGGGACAGGGATATAACACTGAAGCTTTCTTT. Its translation is CASRALPGQGYNTEAFF.

The chain uses TRBV11-2 and TRBJ1-2, with D hard to call. The V end was cut by 5 bases, the J end by 3 bases, with 10 bases between. The CDR3 covers 13 residues. Germline loops: CDR1 SGHAT, CDR2 FQNNGV. The CDR3: CASSVGTDYGYTF. The CDR3, as DNA: TGTGCCAGCAGCGTCGGAACAGACTATGGCTACACCTTC.

The rearrangement uses TRBV6-5 and TRBJ1-2, with a possible D match to TRBD1 (6 bases). V lost 6 bases to trimming and J lost 10 bases, with 18 bases between them. This CDR3 has 13 residues. From germline, CDR1 is MNHEY and CDR2 SVGAGI. CDR3 DNA: TGTGCCAGCAGCATGGGGGCAGGGAGCCACTACACCTTC. This codes for CASSMGAGSHYTF.

This chain connects TRBV6-6 to TRBJ1-5; D is possibly TRBD1 (5 bases). The CDR3 spans 15 residues. Germline V gene lookup returns CDR1 MNHNY and CDR2 SVGAGI (reference sequence). The V and J ends lost 0 bases and 9 bases respectively, with 15 bases between them. The CDR3 nucleotides are TGTGCCAGCAGTTACTCTGTTGGGGGGGGGTGGCCCCAGCATTTT. Its protein is CASSYSVGGGWPQHF.

This chain connects TRBV7-6 to TRBJ1-2, with D unresolved. Germline V gene sequence: CDR1 SGHVS, CDR2 FNYEAQ. This CDR3 has 12 residues. V was trimmed by 5 bases and J by 7 bases, leaving 11 bases between them. For the CDR3, the DNA is TGTGCCAGCAGCCCGACGGGTGGTGGCTACACCTTC. Translating it yields CASSPTGGGYTF.